The rows below give T cell receptor beta chains drawn from one sample of a study of T cell repertoires in cytomegalovirus infection. No antigen has been assigned to these receptors. MiXCR, run by TCRdb on the reads, gives a single entry per CDR3 protein. This sample has about 920,000 distinct CDR3 sequences, with approximately 32% found just once. The sample was cultured CD8+ T cells from PBMCs, taken from culture after CMV antigen stimulation. These receptors all come from a human donor in good health (CMV status not recorded). Some clones in this sample may be carry-over from other donors' samples. Each CDR3 is given with its conserved first and last residue. The order of the fields is J gene, clone size, V gene, D gene, CDR3 protein, CDR3 DNA. The D gene is left open where the match is weak. Not every row has a clone size; where given, it reads once, few, many or a size class.

J gene: TRBJ2-7
clone size: few
V gene: TRBV4-1
D gene: TRBD2
CDR3 protein: CASAAEAGGYYEQYF
CDR3 DNA: TGTGCCAGCGCCGCGGAAGCGGGGGGATACTACGAGCAGTACTTC

J gene: TRBJ2-7
clone size: -
V gene: TRBV12-3/TRBV12-4
D gene: -
CDR3 protein: CASSSTDSLDYEQYF
CDR3 DNA: TGTGCCAGCAGTTCCACCGACAGTCTTGACTACGAGCAGTACTTC

J gene: TRBJ2-5
clone size: few
V gene: TRBV6-6
D gene: TRBD2
CDR3 protein: CASSYIYGTSGGDETQYF
CDR3 DNA: TGTGCCAGCAGTTACATCTACGGGACTAGCGGGGGGGATGAGACCCAGTACTTC

J gene: TRBJ2-3
clone size: few
V gene: TRBV7-6
D gene: -
CDR3 protein: CASSSNLDTQYF
CDR3 DNA: TGTGCCAGCAGCTCGAACCTAGATACGCAGTATTTT

J gene: TRBJ1-5
clone size: many
V gene: TRBV2
D gene: -
CDR3 protein: CASSQGGRVNQPQHF
CDR3 DNA: TGTGCCAGCAGTCAGGGAGGAAGGGTCAATCAGCCCCAGCATTTT

J gene: TRBJ2-1
clone size: few
V gene: TRBV20-1
D gene: -
CDR3 protein: CSADPQRGVYNEQFF
CDR3 DNA: TGCAGTGCCGACCCCCAGAGAGGGGTCTACAATGAGCAGTTCTTC

J gene: TRBJ1-2
clone size: few
V gene: TRBV20-1
D gene: -
CDR3 protein: CSAGGGARGYTF
CDR3 DNA: TGCAGTGCTGGGGGGGGGGCGCGAGGCTACACCTTC

J gene: TRBJ1-2
clone size: many
V gene: TRBV7-8
D gene: -
CDR3 protein: CASSPQGSYGYTF
CDR3 DNA: TGTGCCAGCAGCCCGCAGGGATCCTATGGCTACACCTTC

J gene: TRBJ2-5
clone size: -
V gene: TRBV4-1
D gene: TRBD2
CDR3 protein: CASSQDGLLAGDGETQYF
CDR3 DNA: TGCGCCAGCAGCCAAGATGGCCTACTAGCGGGGGACGGAGAGACCCAGTACTTC

J gene: TRBJ1-3
clone size: few
V gene: TRBV2
D gene: -
CDR3 protein: CASSESNSGNTIYF
CDR3 DNA: TGTGCCAGCAGTGAATCGAACTCTGGAAACACCATATATTTT

J gene: TRBJ1-2
clone size: -
V gene: TRBV2
D gene: TRBD1
CDR3 protein: CASRGTGALYGYTF
CDR3 DNA: TGTGCCAGCAGAGGGACAGGGGCCCTCTATGGCTACACCTTC

J gene: TRBJ1-1
clone size: -
V gene: TRBV5-5
D gene: TRBD1
CDR3 protein: CASSLGDRVGTEAFF
CDR3 DNA: TGTGCCAGCAGCTTGGGTGACAGGGTAGGGACTGAAGCTTTCTTT

J gene: TRBJ1-5
clone size: many
V gene: TRBV18
D gene: TRBD1
CDR3 protein: CASSLLDRDQPQHF
CDR3 DNA: TGTGCCAGCTCACTACTGGACAGGGACCAGCCCCAGCATTTT

J gene: TRBJ2-1
clone size: many
V gene: TRBV7-6
D gene: TRBD1
CDR3 protein: CASSLVRQGAGNEQFF
CDR3 DNA: TGTGCCAGCAGCTTAGTGCGACAGGGGGCAGGGAATGAGCAGTTCTTC

J gene: TRBJ1-5
clone size: -
V gene: TRBV9
D gene: -
CDR3 protein: CASSVGIGSNQPQHF
CDR3 DNA: TGTGCCAGCAGCGTAGGAATAGGGAGCAATCAGCCCCAGCATTTT

J gene: TRBJ2-3
clone size: few
V gene: TRBV2
D gene: -
CDR3 protein: CARGRPTDTQYF
CDR3 DNA: TGTGCCAGAGGGAGACCCACAGATACGCAGTATTTT

J gene: TRBJ2-3
clone size: -
V gene: TRBV2
D gene: TRBD1
CDR3 protein: CASPGTGENTQYF
CDR3 DNA: TGTGCCAGCCCCGGGACAGGGGAAAATACGCAGTATTTT

J gene: TRBJ2-7
clone size: -
V gene: TRBV10-3
D gene: -
CDR3 protein: CAISELGLIYEQYF
CDR3 DNA: TGTGCCATCAGTGAACTGGGACTGATCTACGAGCAGTACTTC

J gene: TRBJ2-7
clone size: few
V gene: TRBV6-6
D gene: -
CDR3 protein: CASNTGRWEQYF
CDR3 DNA: TGTGCCAGCAATACAGGGAGATGGGAGCAGTACTTC

J gene: TRBJ2-3
clone size: -
V gene: TRBV9
D gene: TRBD2
CDR3 protein: CASSVVGIAGATDTQYF
CDR3 DNA: TGTGCCAGCAGCGTAGTGGGGATAGCGGGGGCCACAGATACGCAGTATTTT

J gene: TRBJ1-1
clone size: -
V gene: TRBV7-3
D gene: -
CDR3 protein: CANSPLVGGNTEAFF
CDR3 DNA: TGTGCCAACAGCCCCCTAGTAGGGGGGAACACTGAAGCTTTCTTT

J gene: TRBJ2-1
clone size: few
V gene: TRBV25-1
D gene: -
CDR3 protein: CASSEFGVGEQFF
CDR3 DNA: TGTGCCAGCAGTGAATTTGGGGTGGGTGAGCAGTTCTTC

J gene: TRBJ2-1
clone size: few
V gene: TRBV14
D gene: TRBD2
CDR3 protein: CASSQALAGSNEQFF
CDR3 DNA: TGTGCCAGCAGCCAAGCCCTAGCGGGGAGCAATGAGCAGTTCTTC

J gene: TRBJ1-1
clone size: many
V gene: TRBV27
D gene: -
CDR3 protein: CASSWGQNTEAFF
CDR3 DNA: TGTGCCAGCAGCTGGGGACAGAACACTGAAGCTTTCTTT